A selection of T cell receptor beta chains follows, all from one sample in a study of T cells in Graves' hyperthyroidism and ophthalmopathy. TCRdb called the multiplex PCR reads again in MiXCR, with one record for every CDR3 protein. The sample gives a few hundred thousand distinct CDR3 sequences, roughly 20% of which show up once; about 26% is in the top ten. Sequencing was performed on blood. These receptors were obtained from a man younger than 30 with Graves' hyperthyroidism. CDR3s include the opening cysteine and the closing phenylalanine or tryptophan. A D gene is named only where the DNA matches it firmly. Clone size appears in some rows only: once, few, many, or a class for an expanded clone.

j_gene	v_gene	d_gene	abundance	CDR3nt	CDR3aa
TRBJ2-5	TRBV28	.	.	TGTGCCAGCCGGATATTCGGAGAGACCCAGTACTTC	CASRIFGETQYF
TRBJ2-7	TRBV6-2/TRBV6-3	.	.	TGTGCCAGCAGCCGCTATGGGAGGTTCGAGTCCCCTGAGTCCCACGAGCAGTACTTC	CASSRYGRFESPESHEQYF
TRBJ2-5	TRBV6-1	TRBD1	many	TGTGCCAGCAGTCGGACAGGGGGGAAACAAGAGACCCAGTACTTC	CASSRTGGKQETQYF
TRBJ2-7	TRBV30	TRBD1	.	TGTGCCTGGAATTCCCGGGACAGTGCCTACGAGCAGTACTTC	CAWNSRDSAYEQYF
TRBJ1-1	TRBV6-1	TRBD1	many	TGTGCCAGCAGTCCCCCGGGACAGGGTGAAGCTTTCTTT	CASSPPGQGEAFF
TRBJ1-6	TRBV6-2/TRBV6-3	.	many	TGTGCCAGCACTCAGGACGGGTTGAGTTCACCCCTCCACTTT	CASTQDGLSSPLHF
TRBJ2-5	TRBV12-3/TRBV12-4	TRBD2	few	TGTGCCAGCAACAGCGCCCCCCACGGGACTAGCGGAGCAAGGGCCCAGTACTTC	CASNSAPHGTSGARAQYF
TRBJ1-1	TRBV20-1	TRBD1	.	TGCAGTGCTTGTAGGACAGGGGGGTGGAACACTGAAGCTTTCTTT	CSACRTGGWNTEAFF
TRBJ1-2	TRBV2	.	.	TGTGCCAGTGGCAATTCGGACTATGGCTACACCTTC	CASGNSDYGYTF
TRBJ1-2	TRBV25-1	TRBD1	few	TGTGCCAGCAGTGGTGGACAGGGGGTAAGGGGCTACACCTTC	CASSGGQGVRGYTF
TRBJ2-5	TRBV29-1	TRBD2	many	TGCAGCCTTTGGAGCGGGGGAACGTCAGAGACCCAGTACTTC	CSLWSGGTSETQYF
TRBJ1-5	TRBV20-1	.	many	TGCAGTGCTAGGAGTACGGTAGGCAATCAGCCCCAGCATTTT	CSARSTVGNQPQHF
TRBJ2-5	TRBV24-1	TRBD1	.	TGTGCCACCAGTGACCCGGGACAGAACCAAGAGACCCAGTACTTC	CATSDPGQNQETQYF
TRBJ2-2	TRBV4-1	.	.	TGCGCCAGCAGCCGATGGACGGTAGCCGGGGAGCTGTTTTTT	CASSRWTVAGELFF
TRBJ2-7	TRBV12-3/TRBV12-4	.	.	TGTGCCAGCAGGGGGGACATTACATCCGAGCAGTACTTC	CASRGDITSEQYF
TRBJ2-2	TRBV6-2/TRBV6-3	.	few	TGTGCCAGCAGTTTAACGGAAACCGGGGAGCTGTTTTTT	CASSLTETGELFF
TRBJ1-5	TRBV20-1	TRBD1	few	TGCACTGCAAGGACAGGGGGCAATCAGCCCCAGCATTTT	CTARTGGNQPQHF
TRBJ1-2	TRBV24-1	.	.	TGTGCCACCAGTGATAACTCACCCACAGACAGGTACTATGGCTACACCTTC	CATSDNSPTDRYYGYTF
TRBJ1-2	TRBV6-5	.	.	TGTGCCAGCAGTTACAAACTCGGGCCCTATGGCTACACCTTC	CASSYKLGPYGYTF
TRBJ2-7	TRBV11-2	.	many	TGTGCCAGCAGCTTAGCACCAGGGGTGGGGCAGTACTTC	CASSLAPGVGQYF
TRBJ2-7	TRBV28	TRBD2	many	TGTGCCAGCAGCGCTGCGGGGGTGGATTCCTACGAGCAGTACTTC	CASSAAGVDSYEQYF
TRBJ2-7	TRBV5-1	TRBD1	many	TGCGCCAGCGGGCCGGACAGGGAGTTCGACGAGCAGTACTTC	CASGPDREFDEQYF
TRBJ2-7	TRBV6-2/TRBV6-3	TRBD1	.	TGTGCCAGCAAATTTGGGACAGGGATCTACGAGCAGTACTTC	CASKFGTGIYEQYF
TRBJ2-7	TRBV29-1	TRBD1	.	TGCAGCGTTGAGAGTCGGGACAGGGTCTACGAGCAGTACTTC	CSVESRDRVYEQYF
TRBJ1-6	TRBV2	TRBD1	many	TGTGCCAGCAGGGGACAGTGGGCTAATTCACCCCTCCACTTT	CASRGQWANSPLHF
TRBJ1-1	TRBV7-9	.	many	TGTGCCAGCAGCTTAGATGGACCCTCTGGGGCTTTCTTT	CASSLDGPSGAFF
TRBJ2-7	TRBV30	.	many	TGTGCCTGGAGTGATAGCTACGAGCAGTACTTC	CAWSDSYEQYF
TRBJ2-7	TRBV7-6	.	few	TGTGCCAGCAGCCCCTGGGAGGGGGGCCTCCTCTACGAGCAGTACTTC	CASSPWEGGLLYEQYF
TRBJ1-1	TRBV20-1	.	many	TGCAGTGCTAGAGATACCCGACAGATGAACACTGAAGCTTTCTTT	CSARDTRQMNTEAFF
TRBJ2-5	TRBV2	.	.	TGTGCCAGCAGTGGGTCAGAGACTAACCAAGAGACCCAGTACTTC	CASSGSETNQETQYF
TRBJ2-2	TRBV6-2/TRBV6-3	.	.	TGTGCCAGCAAGCGATTTAACGTCGGCACCGGGGAGCTGTTTTTT	CASKRFNVGTGELFF
TRBJ1-2	TRBV7-4	.	few	TGTGCCAGCAGCTCTAAAAGGGGCGGAGGCCCTTATGGCTACACCTTC	CASSSKRGGGPYGYTF
TRBJ1-2	TRBV19	.	few	TGTGCCAGTAGTATTTTTGGTTTCGGGGCAGGCGCCAACTATGGCTACACCTTC	CASSIFGFGAGANYGYTF
TRBJ2-2	TRBV5-1	TRBD1	.	TGCGCCAGCAGCACACCGGACAGGGGGATGTTCGGGGAGCTGTTTTTT	CASSTPDRGMFGELFF
TRBJ2-5	TRBV7-9	TRBD1	many	TGTGCCAGCAGCTTAGCGTGGCAGGGGGACGAGACCCAGTACTTC	CASSLAWQGDETQYF
TRBJ2-7	TRBV12-3/TRBV12-4	.	.	TGTGCCAGCAGCCCAGGAATAGGGGGCTCCTACGAGCAGTACTTC	CASSPGIGGSYEQYF
TRBJ2-7	TRBV6-2/TRBV6-3	TRBD1	few	TGTGCCAGCAGGGCCGGGACAGGCTTCTCTCTACCCTCCTCCTACGAGCAGTACTTC	CASRAGTGFSLPSSYEQYF
TRBJ1-2	TRBV28	.	many	TGTGCCAGCACCCCAGGGGTAGTTTTTAGTGGCTACACCTTC	CASTPGVVFSGYTF
TRBJ2-7	TRBV28	.	many	TGTGCCAGCAGTTTATACGGGGGGCGGTTTTACGAGCAGTACTTC	CASSLYGGRFYEQYF
TRBJ1-2	TRBV29-1	.	.	TGCAGCCAGACCCCGCCGGGGGATTCCTATGGCTACACCTTC	CSQTPPGDSYGYTF
TRBJ1-2	TRBV28	TRBD1	many	TGTGCCAGCAGCCGTTCTGAGACAGGGACCTATGGCTACACCTTC	CASSRSETGTYGYTF
TRBJ2-7	TRBV3-1	.	.	TGTGCCAGCAGCCAAGATCCGGCCCACCAGGAGCAGTACTTC	CASSQDPAHQEQYF
TRBJ2-2	TRBV6-1	TRBD2	many	TGTGCCAGCAGTGATCTAGCGGGGGAAACCGGGGAGCTGTTTTTT	CASSDLAGETGELFF
TRBJ1-2	TRBV4-1	.	many	TGCGCCAGCAGCCTCTCAGATTCCCTAGACTATGGCTACACCTTC	CASSLSDSLDYGYTF
TRBJ1-5	TRBV10-3	.	many	TGTGCCATCAGTGAGGGGGCAGGCAATCAGCCCCAGCATTTT	CAISEGAGNQPQHF
TRBJ1-2	TRBV29-1	.	many	TGCAGCGTTGACGAAGGGGTCGGCTATGGCTACACCTTC	CSVDEGVGYGYTF
TRBJ1-1	TRBV29-1	.	many	TGCAGCGTTCCACTCGGGAAGGGCACTGAAGCTTTCTTT	CSVPLGKGTEAFF
TRBJ2-7	TRBV3-2	.	few	TGTGCCAGCAGCACGACGGGACAGGGTATGAACGAGCAGTACTTC	CASSTTGQGMNEQYF
TRBJ1-1	TRBV5-1	.	many	TGCGCCAGCAGCTTGGCCTTGGGACGCCTAAACACTGAAGCTTTCTTT	CASSLALGRLNTEAFF
TRBJ2-7	TRBV30	.	.	TGTGCCTGGAGTGTCTTATTCCCCAACTACGAGCAGTACTTC	CAWSVLFPNYEQYF
TRBJ2-5	TRBV6-1	TRBD1	many	TGTGCCAGCTGTGGGACAGGGTCAGAGACCCAGTACTTC	CASCGTGSETQYF
TRBJ1-1	TRBV2	TRBD1	many	TGTGCCAGCAGGACCGGGACAGGGTTGTTCACTGAAGCTTTCTTT	CASRTGTGLFTEAFF
TRBJ1-2	TRBV25-1	.	.	TGTGCCAGCAGTGAACCCGGTGAACGGGTGGGCTATGGCTACACCTTC	CASSEPGERVGYGYTF
TRBJ2-7	TRBV7-9	TRBD2	many	TGTGCCAGCAGCCCCGGGGGGTTCTACGAGCAGTACTTC	CASSPGGFYEQYF